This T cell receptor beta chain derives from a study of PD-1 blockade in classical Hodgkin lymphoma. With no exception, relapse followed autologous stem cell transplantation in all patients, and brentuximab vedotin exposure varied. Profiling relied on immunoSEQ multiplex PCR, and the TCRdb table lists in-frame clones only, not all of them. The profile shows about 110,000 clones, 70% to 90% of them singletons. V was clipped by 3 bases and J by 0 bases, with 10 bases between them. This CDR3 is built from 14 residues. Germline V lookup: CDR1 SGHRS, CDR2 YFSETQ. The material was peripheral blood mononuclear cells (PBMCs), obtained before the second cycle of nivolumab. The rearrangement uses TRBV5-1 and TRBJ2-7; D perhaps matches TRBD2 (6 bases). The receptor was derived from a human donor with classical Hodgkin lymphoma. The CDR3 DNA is TGCGCCAGCAGCTACCGACTAGACTCCTACGAGCAGTACTTC. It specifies CASSYRLDSYEQYF.